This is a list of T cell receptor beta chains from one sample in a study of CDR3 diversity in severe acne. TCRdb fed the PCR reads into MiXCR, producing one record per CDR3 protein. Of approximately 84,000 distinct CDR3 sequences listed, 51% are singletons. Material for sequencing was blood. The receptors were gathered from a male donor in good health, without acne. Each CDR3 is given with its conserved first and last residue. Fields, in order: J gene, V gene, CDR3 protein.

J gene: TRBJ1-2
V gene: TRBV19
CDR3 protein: CASSYPQEPYGYTF

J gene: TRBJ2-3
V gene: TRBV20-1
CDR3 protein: CSARFPSGGATDTQYF

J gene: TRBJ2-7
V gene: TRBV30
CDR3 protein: CAWGAVLYEQYF

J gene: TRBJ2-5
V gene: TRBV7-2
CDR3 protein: CASSSGGEVQYF

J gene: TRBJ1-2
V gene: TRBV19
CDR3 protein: CASTEDTNYGYTF

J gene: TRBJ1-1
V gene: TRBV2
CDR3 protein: CASEEGYTIMNTEAFF

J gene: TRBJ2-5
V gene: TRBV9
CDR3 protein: CASSVAFSGGPKTQYF

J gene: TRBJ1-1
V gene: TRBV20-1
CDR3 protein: CSASTGGRGAFF

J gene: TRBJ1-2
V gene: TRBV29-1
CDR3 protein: CSVVWSNYGYTF

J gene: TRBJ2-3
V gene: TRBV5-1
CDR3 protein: CASSPDYSDTQYF

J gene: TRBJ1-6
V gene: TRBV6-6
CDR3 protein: CASRREANYNSPLHF

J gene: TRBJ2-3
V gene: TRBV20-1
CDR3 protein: CSARLTSAGTDTQYF

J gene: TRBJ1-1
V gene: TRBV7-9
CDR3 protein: CASSLGTGAEAFF

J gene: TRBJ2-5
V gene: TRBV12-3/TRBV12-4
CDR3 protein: CASTQTSGGQETQYF

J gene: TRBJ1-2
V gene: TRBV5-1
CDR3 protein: CASSLAIFLCANYGYTF

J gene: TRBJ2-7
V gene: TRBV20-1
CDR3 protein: CSALTSGQSYEQYF

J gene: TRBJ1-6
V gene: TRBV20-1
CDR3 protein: CSARANDASPLHF

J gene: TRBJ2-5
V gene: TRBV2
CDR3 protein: CASSDSGTQYF

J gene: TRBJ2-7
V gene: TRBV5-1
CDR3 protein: CASSPLGTIYGISYEQYF

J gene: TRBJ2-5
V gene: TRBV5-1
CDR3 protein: CASRLSGPIQETQYF

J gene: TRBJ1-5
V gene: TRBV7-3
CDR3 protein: CASSSHPDSQPQHF

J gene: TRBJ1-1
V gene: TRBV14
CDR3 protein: CASSQDRGRAEAFF

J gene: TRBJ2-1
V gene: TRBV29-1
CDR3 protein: CSPFPLCSYNEQFF

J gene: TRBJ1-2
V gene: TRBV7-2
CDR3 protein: CASSFAGLQAFFGYTF

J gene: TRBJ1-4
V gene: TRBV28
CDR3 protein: CASSLTGWATNEKLFF

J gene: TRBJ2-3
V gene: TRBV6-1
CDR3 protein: CASSEAAGDTQYF

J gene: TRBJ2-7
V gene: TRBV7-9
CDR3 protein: CASSAQGIEQYF

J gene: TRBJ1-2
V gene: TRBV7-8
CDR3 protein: CASSEAGQGGYTF

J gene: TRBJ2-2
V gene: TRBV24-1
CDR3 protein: CATSDLSLAATGELFF

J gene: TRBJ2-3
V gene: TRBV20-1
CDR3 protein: CSASGMTTDTQYF

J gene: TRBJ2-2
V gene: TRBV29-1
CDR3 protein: CSVPGNTGELFF

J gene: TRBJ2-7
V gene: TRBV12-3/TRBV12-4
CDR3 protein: CASSLRPHSYYEQYF

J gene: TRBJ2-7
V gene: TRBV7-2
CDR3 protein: CASSTLLAEYEQYF

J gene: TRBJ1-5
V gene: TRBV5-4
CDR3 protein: CASSLVGRDEHF

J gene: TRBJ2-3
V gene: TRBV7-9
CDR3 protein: CASSLDRSTDTQYF

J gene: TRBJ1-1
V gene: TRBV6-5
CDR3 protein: CASSYWPAKNTEAFF

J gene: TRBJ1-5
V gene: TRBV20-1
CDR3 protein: CSARPDGNNQPQHF

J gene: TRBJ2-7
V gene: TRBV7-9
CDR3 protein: CASSSSDSYEQYF

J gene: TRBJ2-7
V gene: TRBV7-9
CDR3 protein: CASSWDRADEQYF

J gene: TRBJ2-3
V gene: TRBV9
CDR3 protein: CASSLSGDFTDTQYF

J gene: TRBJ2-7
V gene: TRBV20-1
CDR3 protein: CRATTGLAYEQYF

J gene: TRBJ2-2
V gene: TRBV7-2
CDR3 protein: CASSLVGGGNTGELFF

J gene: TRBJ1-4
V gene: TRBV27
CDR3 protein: CASSRGSSNEKLFF

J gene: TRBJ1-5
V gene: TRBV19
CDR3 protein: CASKTSGRTYEHF

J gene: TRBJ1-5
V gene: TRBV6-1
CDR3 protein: CASRSGTGIGSNQPQHF

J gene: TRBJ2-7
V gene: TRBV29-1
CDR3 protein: CSAGAGRGSYEQYF

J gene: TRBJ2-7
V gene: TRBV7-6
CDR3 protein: CASSLGRAVYEQYF

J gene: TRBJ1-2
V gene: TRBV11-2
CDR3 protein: CASSGTDTPGYTF

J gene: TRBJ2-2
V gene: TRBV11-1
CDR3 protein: CASSHLRGGGNTGELFF

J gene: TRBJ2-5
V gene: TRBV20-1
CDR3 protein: CSAGTSGGETQYF

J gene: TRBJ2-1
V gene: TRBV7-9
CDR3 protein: CASSTSGTSGRTSPFF

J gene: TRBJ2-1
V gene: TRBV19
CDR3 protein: CASSIVSGSASSYNEQFF

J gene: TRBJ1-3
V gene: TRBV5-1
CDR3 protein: CASSLPGIGNTIYF

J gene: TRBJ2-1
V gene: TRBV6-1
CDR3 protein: CASRVPGLAGGNYNEQFF

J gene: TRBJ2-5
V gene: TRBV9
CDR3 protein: CASHPEGGGETQYF

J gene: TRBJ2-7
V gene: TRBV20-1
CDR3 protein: CSAKTSLSYEQYF

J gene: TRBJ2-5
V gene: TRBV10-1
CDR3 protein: CASSDRGGETQYF

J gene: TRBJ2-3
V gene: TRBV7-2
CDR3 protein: CASSSPGLAGSDTQYF

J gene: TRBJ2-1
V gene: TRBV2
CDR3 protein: CASSRNEGLAGKNEQFF